A single sample is the source of the 30 T cell receptor beta chains below, sequenced in a study of OX40 agonist ivuxolimab in advanced cancers. Assay used: immunoSEQ multiplex PCR; TCRdb lists only in-frame clones, some missing. The sample lists roughly 50,000 clones, approximately 84% occurring once. Material: CD4+ or CD8+ T cells sorted from blood, obtained in a trial of the OX40 agonist ivuxolimab. Receptors originate from an adult with an advanced solid tumor such as melanoma, head and neck, liver or kidney cancer.

The chain recombines TRBV28 with TRBJ1-5; 8 positions match TRBD1. There are 16 residues in the CDR3. Germline assignment: CDR1 MDHEN and CDR2 SYDVKM. With V trimmed by 3 bases and J by 2 bases, 6 bases remained unmatched. This CDR3 is CASSLFRGLGNQPQHF. The DNA of the CDR3 is TGTGCCAGCAGTTTGTTCAGGGGGCTGGGCAATCAGCCCCAGCATTTT.

This chain connects TRBV19 to TRBJ1-5; D is perhaps TRBD1 (6 bases). Germline V gene lookup returns CDR1 LNHDA and CDR2 SQIVND (reference sequence). V lost 9 bases and J lost 6, with 18 bases in between. The CDR3 contains 14 residues. The CDR3 reads CASDPFLQGQPQHF. CDR3 nucleotides: TGTGCCAGCGATCCCTTCTTACAGGGTCAGCCCCAGCATTTT.

The rearrangement links TRBV7-2 to TRBJ2-1, with 10 positions matching TRBD1. The V gene's germline CDR1 is SGHTA and CDR2 FQGNSA. Trimming took 2 bases from V and 6 from J; bases not matched to a gene: 10. The CDR3 is 17 residues long. CDR3 sequence reads: CASSLTPTGGAGNEQFF. The CDR3 DNA follows: TGTGCCAGCAGCTTAACCCCGACAGGGGGCGCGGGCAATGAGCAGTTCTTC.

The chain is built from TRBV18 and TRBJ2-1; D unresolved. Trimming cost V 6 bases and J 10 bases, with 13 bases left between them. This CDR3 is 12 amino acids long. In germline, CDR1 is KGHSH, CDR2 LQKENI. Written as DNA, the CDR3 is TGTGCCAGCTCCCTGGGCCTCGGGGAGCAGTTCTTC. Protein: CASSLGLGEQFF.

The chain carries TRBV6-1 and TRBJ2-1, with 13 bases aligning to TRBD2. CDR3 size: 13 residues. V dropped 11 bases and J dropped 9; count of bases not matched to a gene: 7. The germline V gene has CDR1 MNHNS and CDR2 SASEGT. The CDR3 is CAGTSGREGEQFF. As DNA, the CDR3 is TGTGCCGGTACTAGCGGGAGGGAAGGTGAGCAGTTCTTC.

As regards this clone: The same CDR3 is also encoded by other DNA sequences in this sample. J is TRBJ1-2 and V is TRBV28; no clear D. The germline CDR1 and CDR2 sequences are MDHEN and SYDVKM. The V end was cut by 4 bases, the J end by 2 bases, with 5 bases between. The CDR3 runs to 12 residues. The CDR3 coding sequence is TGTGCCAGCAGTTGGGGAAACTATGGCTACACCTTC. Its translation: CASSWGNYGYTF.

This clone was seen only a few times. J is TRBJ1-2 and V is TRBV2; D not certain. Germline V gene lookup returns CDR1 SNHLY and CDR2 FYNNEI. V was pared by 6 bases and J by 8 bases, with 13 bases between. The CDR3 totals 12 residues. This chain's CDR3 is CASRNNRPGYTF. In nucleotides, the CDR3 is TGTGCCAGCAGGAACAACCGCCCGGGCTACACCTTC.

This clone was seen only a few times. This chain uses TRBV10-2 with TRBJ2-1; weak D call: TRBD1 (6 bases). Trimming shortened V by 3 bases and J by 6 bases, and 15 bases separated the two germline ends. CDR3 length: 15 amino acids. Looked up from germline, CDR1 is WSHSY and CDR2 is SAAADI. The CDR3 sequence is CASSEKGVVGNEQFF. The CDR3 DNA sequence: TGCGCCAGCAGTGAAAAGGGGGTCGTGGGCAATGAGCAGTTCTTC.

J is TRBJ2-5 and V is TRBV6-5, with TRBD1 identical over 11 bases. J was trimmed by 5 bases and V by 6 bases; bases with no gene match: 8. Germline CDR1 is MNHEY and CDR2 is SVGAGI. This CDR3 has 15 amino acids. The CDR3 DNA reads as TGTGCCAGCAGCCCCGGGACAGGGGGACGTGAGACCCAGTACTTC. This codes for CASSPGTGGRETQYF.

The chain combines TRBV28 with TRBJ2-3, with TRBD2 identical over 9 bases. Looked up from germline, CDR1 is MDHEN and CDR2 is SYDVKM. CDR3 length: 14 amino acids. The ends lost 7 bases at V and 2 bases at J; junction bases unmatched: 4. In DNA, the CDR3 is TGTGCCAGCACCCTAGCGGGACCCACAGATACGCAGTATTTT. Translation: CASTLAGPTDTQYF.

The rearrangement joins TRBV28 to TRBJ1-1, with 8 bases that match TRBD1. The CDR3 extends over 15 amino acids. V dropped 9 bases and J dropped 3; count of bases not matched to a gene: 12. Germline V CDR1 and CDR2: MDHEN, SYDVKM. The CDR3 bases are TGTGCCAGTGGGCAGGGGGCAGTCGTGGACACTGAAGCTTTCTTT. It yields the protein CASGQGAVVDTEAFF.

This clone came up once. The J gene is TRBJ2-7, the V gene TRBV5-4; 8 nucleotides match TRBD1. Germline V gene lookup returns CDR1 SGHNT and CDR2 YYREEE (reference sequence). The junction had 6 bases not matched to a gene; V was cut back by 4 bases and J by 3 bases. CDR3 length equals 14 residues. The CDR3 DNA reads as TGTGCCAGCAGCCCAGGACAGGGCAGCTACGAGCAGTACTTC. Translation gives CASSPGQGSYEQYF.

The J gene is TRBJ1-2, the V gene TRBV19; TRBD1 is a possible D gene (5 bases). Trimming pared 6 bases from V and 4 bases from J, leaving 15 bases between. Germline-derived CDR1 and CDR2 are LNHDA and SQIVND (reference sequence). There are 14 residues in the CDR3. The DNA of the CDR3 is TGTGCCAGTAGGACTCCAGGGAGAACCTATGGCTACACCTTC. It translates to CASRTPGRTYGYTF.

As regards this clone: This CDR3 is also generated by other DNA sequences in the sample. The chain recombines TRBV2 with TRBJ2-1; possibly TRBD2 for D (5 bases). V was pared by 6 bases and J by 12 bases, with 18 bases between. Germline loops: CDR1 SNHLY, CDR2 FYNNEI. CDR3 length: 13 amino acids. The CDR3 DNA reads TGTGCCAGCAGCCTCTCCTTAGCGTCTGGGCAGTTCTTC. Its protein product is CASSLSLASGQFF.

This chain links TRBV6-4 with TRBJ1-3; perhaps TRBD1 as D (6 bases). Germline V gene sequence: CDR1 MRHNA, CDR2 SNTAGT. CDR3 length equals 15 residues. V lost 6 bases and J lost 2, with 14 bases in between. CDR3 sequence (DNA): TGTGCCAGCAGATCACTCGGGGGGCCTGGAAACACCATATATTTT. Its translation: CASRSLGGPGNTIYF.

This clone was counted between two and nine times. This rearrangement joins TRBV7-9 to TRBJ1-2; D not certain. The CDR3 sequence is 15 residues long. The V end lost 1 base, the J end lost 3 bases, and 12 bases lay between the germline ends. CDR1 is SEHNR, CDR2 FQNEAQ, per germline (reference sequence). The CDR3 DNA reads TGTGCCAGCAGCTTAGGGCAGCCTCAGGACTATGGCTACACCTTC. Translated: CASSLGQPQDYGYTF.

This chain links TRBV2 with TRBJ2-4; D remains unclear. Per the germline V gene, CDR1 is SNHLY and CDR2 is FYNNEI. This CDR3 contains 12 residues. V lost 7 bases and J 6 bases, leaving 10 bases between the germline ends. DNA for the CDR3: TGTGCCAGCATGGTGCCTCGAAACATTCAGTACTTC. Its protein product is CASMVPRNIQYF.

This chain uses TRBV9 with TRBJ1-1; D is uncertain. CDR1 is SGDLS, CDR2 YYNGEE, per germline. Trimming removed 0 bases from V and 2 bases from J, with 5 bases in between. There are 13 residues in the CDR3. CDR3 sequence (DNA): TGTGCCAGCAGCGTAGGAACCAACACTGAAGCTTTCTTT. Amino acid sequence: CASSVGTNTEAFF.

The J gene is TRBJ1-5, the V gene TRBV28; maybe TRBD1 (5 bases). The CDR3 is 12 amino acids. V lost 8 bases, J lost 7 bases, and 12 bases lay in between. The germline V gene has CDR1 MDHEN and CDR2 SYDVKM. The CDR3, as DNA: TGTGCCAGCCGAATCAGGGCGCAGCCCCAGCATTTT. Amino acid sequence: CASRIRAQPQHF.

The rearrangement uses TRBV11-2 and TRBJ1-4; D might be TRBD1 (6 bases). This CDR3 spans 15 amino acids. Trimming removed 5 bases from V and 7 bases from J, with 17 bases in between. The germline CDR1 and CDR2 sequences are SGHAT and FQNNGV. The CDR3 reads CASSDQGGLGEKLFF. The CDR3 region has the DNA TGTGCCAGCAGCGATCAAGGGGGGTTGGGTGAAAAACTGTTTTTT.

The chain joins TRBV30 to TRBJ1-1; D ambiguous. The germline V gene encodes CDR1 GTSNPN and CDR2 SVGIG (reference sequence). This CDR3 comprises 12 residues. V was cut by 5 bases and J by 4 bases, with 11 bases left in between. The CDR3 here is CAWGRGITEAFF. The CDR3, as DNA: TGTGCCTGGGGTCGCGGTATCACTGAAGCTTTCTTT.

The chain joins TRBV19 to TRBJ1-4; TRBD1 is a possible D gene (6 bases). Trimming left V 9 bases short and J 10 bases short, with 15 bases between. The CDR3 length is 12 residues. CDR1 is LNHDA and CDR2 is SQIVND in the germline V gene (reference sequence). CDR3 amino acids: CASADSSRKLFF. The DNA of the CDR3 is TGTGCCAGCGCGGACAGCTCAAGAAAACTGTTTTTT.

The rearrangement joins TRBV5-5 to TRBJ2-7, with TRBD1 identical over 8 bases. Trimming at V came to 0 bases and at J to 3 bases, leaving 2 bases not matched to a gene. Germline V gene data show CDR1 as SGHKS and CDR2 as YYEKEE (reference sequence). CDR3 size: 14 residues. CDR3 region: CASSLGQGLYEQYF. As DNA, the CDR3 is TGTGCCAGCAGCTTGGGACAGGGGCTCTACGAGCAGTACTTC.

This chain connects TRBV4-2 to TRBJ2-6; no clear D. Germline CDR1 is LGHNA and CDR2 is YNFKEQ. This CDR3 has 14 amino acids. Trimming cost V 5 bases and J 2 bases, with 7 bases left between them. This CDR3 is CASSAPPGANVLTF. The CDR3 region has the DNA TGTGCCAGCAGCGCACCTCCTGGGGCCAACGTCCTGACTTTC.

The chain recombines TRBV7-2 with TRBJ2-3; 12 bases map to TRBD2. V trimming: 3 bases; J trimming: 1 base; junction bases outside the gene matches: 5. The CDR3 has 17 amino acids. In germline, CDR1 is SGHTA, CDR2 FQGNSA. The CDR3 region has the DNA TGTGCCAGCAGCTTTCCGGGACTAGCGGGTCGCACAGATACGCAGTATTTT. Amino acids: CASSFPGLAGRTDTQYF.

The chain recombines TRBV7-3 with TRBJ1-4, with 8 nucleotides matching TRBD1. The germline V gene has CDR1 SGHTA and CDR2 FQGTGA. The V gene end was trimmed by 3 bases and the J gene end by 1 base; junction bases not matched to a gene: 4. The length of the CDR3 is 16 residues. For the CDR3, the DNA is TGTGCCAGCAGCTTGACAGGGGTAAGAACTAATGAAAAACTGTTTTTT. Protein product: CASSLTGVRTNEKLFF.

J is TRBJ2-3 and V is TRBV7-9, with no clear D. The CDR3 length is 16 residues. V was cut by 2 bases and J by 0 bases, with 12 bases left in between. Germline CDR1 SEHNR, CDR2 FQNEAQ (reference sequence). The CDR3 sequence is CASSLNSRSSTDTQYF. The DNA of the CDR3 is TGTGCCAGCAGCTTAAATAGCCGGAGTAGCACAGATACGCAGTATTTT.

The CDR3 sequence: CASSSLWVRGYGYTF. The CDR3 nucleotides are TGTGCCAGCAGTTCCCTCTGGGTCAGGGGCTATGGCTACACCTTC. The rearrangement links TRBV6-6 to TRBJ1-2; TRBD1 is a possible D gene (6 bases). Trimming pared 4 bases from V and 4 bases from J, leaving 16 bases between. CDR1 and CDR2 from the germline V gene are MNHNY and SVGAGI (reference sequence). This CDR3 has 15 residues.

The genes are TRBV9 and TRBJ2-2; TRBD1 is a possible D gene (5 bases). The length of the CDR3 is 16 residues. V lost 0 bases and J 0 bases, leaving 9 bases between the germline ends. Germline V gives CDR1 SGDLS, CDR2 YYNGEE. Here the CDR3 DNA reads TGTGCCAGCAGCGTAGCGACAGCTACGAACACCGGGGAGCTGTTTTTT. It translates to CASSVATATNTGELFF.

CDR3 sequence reads: CASSMAGGRGETQYF. The CDR3 DNA sequence: TGTGCCAGTAGTATGGCCGGGGGGCGAGGAGAGACCCAGTACTTC. V gene TRBV19 combines with J gene TRBJ2-5; possible D gene TRBD2, 7 bases. V lost 3 bases and J 4 bases, leaving 15 bases between the germline ends. CDR1 and CDR2 from the germline V gene are LNHDA and SQIVND (reference sequence). CDR3 length: 15 residues. The full variable domain, its missing parts supplied by reference TRBV19 and TRBJ2-5, is DGGITQSPKYLFRKEGQNVTLSCEQNLNHDAMYWYRQDPGQGLRLIYYSQIVNDFQKGDIAEGYSVSREKKESFPLTVTSAQKNPTAFYLCASSMAGGRGETQYFGPGTRLLVL.